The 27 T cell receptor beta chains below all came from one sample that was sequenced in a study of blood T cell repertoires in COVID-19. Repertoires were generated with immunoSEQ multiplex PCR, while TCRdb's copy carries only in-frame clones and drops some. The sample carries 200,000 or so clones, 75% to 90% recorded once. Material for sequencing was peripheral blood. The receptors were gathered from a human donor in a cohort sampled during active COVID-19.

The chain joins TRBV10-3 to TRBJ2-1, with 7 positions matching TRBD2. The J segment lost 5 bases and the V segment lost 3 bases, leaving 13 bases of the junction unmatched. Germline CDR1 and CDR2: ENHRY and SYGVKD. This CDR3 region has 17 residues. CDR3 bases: TGTGCCATCAGTGATCCTCGAAGCGGGACCCACGACAATGAGCAGTTCTTC. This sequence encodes CAISDPRSGTHDNEQFF.

CDR3 in DNA: TGTGCCAGCAGCTTAAATCGGCTGTGGACTAGCGGGAGGGCCAACACAGATACGCAGTATTTT. Protein: CASSLNRLWTSGRANTDTQYF. The chain is built from TRBV7-3 and TRBJ2-3, with TRBD2 identical over 15 bases. The CDR3 is made up of 21 amino acids. The V gene's germline CDR1 is SGHTA and CDR2 FQGTGA. V shed 1 base and J 2 bases; nucleotides not matched to a gene: 13.

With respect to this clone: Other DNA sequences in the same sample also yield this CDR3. The CDR3 bases are TGTGCCAGTGGCCGAACAGATACGCAGTATTTT. Translating gives CASGRTDTQYF. This chain uses TRBV27 with TRBJ2-3; D gene unclear. The germline V and J ends were trimmed by 9 bases and 3 bases, with 7 bases remaining between them. The CDR3 has 11 amino acids. Per the germline V gene, CDR1 is MNHEY and CDR2 is SMNVEV (reference sequence).

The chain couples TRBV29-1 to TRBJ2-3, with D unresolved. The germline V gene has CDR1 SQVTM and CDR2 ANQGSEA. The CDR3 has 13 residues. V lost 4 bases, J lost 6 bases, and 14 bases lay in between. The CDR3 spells CSVGPSRRDTQYF. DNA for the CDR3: TGCAGCGTTGGCCCTAGTCGAAGGGATACGCAGTATTTT.

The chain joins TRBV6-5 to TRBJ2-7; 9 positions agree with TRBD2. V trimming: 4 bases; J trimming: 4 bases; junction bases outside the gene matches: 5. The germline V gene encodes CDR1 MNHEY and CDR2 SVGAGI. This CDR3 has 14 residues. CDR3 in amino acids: CASSSGTSMYEQYF. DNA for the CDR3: TGTGCCAGCAGTTCCGGGACTAGCATGTACGAGCAGTACTTC.

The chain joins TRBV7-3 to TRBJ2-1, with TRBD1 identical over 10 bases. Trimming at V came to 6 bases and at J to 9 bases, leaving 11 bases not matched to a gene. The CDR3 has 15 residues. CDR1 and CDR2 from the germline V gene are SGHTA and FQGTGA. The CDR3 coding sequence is TGTGCCAGCAGGTCCCGGGACAGGGGAAGGGGTGAGCAGTTCTTC. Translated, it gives CASRSRDRGRGEQFF.

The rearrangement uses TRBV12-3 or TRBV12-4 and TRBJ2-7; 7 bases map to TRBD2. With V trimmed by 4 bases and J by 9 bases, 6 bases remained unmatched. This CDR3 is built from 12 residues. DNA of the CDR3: TGTGCCAGCAGTTACGGCAGGGAGGGGCAGTACTTC. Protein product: CASSYGREGQYF.

Here the CDR3 DNA reads TGTGCCAGCAGTTCCCTTAGCGGGAGGAGGGACAATGAGCAGTTCTTC. Residues: CASSSLSGRRDNEQFF. This chain links TRBV27 with TRBJ2-1; 10 nucleotides align to TRBD2. Germline CDR1 is MNHEY and CDR2 is SMNVEV (reference sequence). The V segment lost 4 bases and the J segment 5 bases; nucleotides outside the gene matches: 8. The CDR3 has 16 residues.

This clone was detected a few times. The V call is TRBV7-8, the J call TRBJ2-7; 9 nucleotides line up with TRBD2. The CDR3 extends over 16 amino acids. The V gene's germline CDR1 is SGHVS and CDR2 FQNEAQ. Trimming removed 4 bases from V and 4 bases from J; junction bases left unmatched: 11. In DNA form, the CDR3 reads TGTGCCAGCAGCTCCCGGGGTAGCGGGAGTACTTACGAGCAGTACTTC. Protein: CASSSRGSGSTYEQYF.

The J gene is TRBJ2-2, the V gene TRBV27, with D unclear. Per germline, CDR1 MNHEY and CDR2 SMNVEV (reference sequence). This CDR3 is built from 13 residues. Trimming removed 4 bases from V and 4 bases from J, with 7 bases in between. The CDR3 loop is CASSSLSTGELFF. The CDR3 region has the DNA TGTGCCAGCAGTTCCTTGTCCACCGGGGAGCTGTTTTTT.

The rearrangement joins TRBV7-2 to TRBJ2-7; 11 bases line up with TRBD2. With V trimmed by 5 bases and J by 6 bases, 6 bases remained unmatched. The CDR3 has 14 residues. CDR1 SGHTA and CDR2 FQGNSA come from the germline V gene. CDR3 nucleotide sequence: TGTGCCAGCAGCATTAGCGGGAGGGCGAGCGAGCAGTACTTC. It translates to CASSISGRASEQYF.

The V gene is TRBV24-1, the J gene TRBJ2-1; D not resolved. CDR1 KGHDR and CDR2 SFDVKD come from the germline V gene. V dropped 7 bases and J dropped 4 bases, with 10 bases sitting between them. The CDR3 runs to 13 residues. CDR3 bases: TGTGCCACCAGCCCCGGGTCTTACAATGAGCAGTTCTTC. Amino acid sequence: CATSPGSYNEQFF.

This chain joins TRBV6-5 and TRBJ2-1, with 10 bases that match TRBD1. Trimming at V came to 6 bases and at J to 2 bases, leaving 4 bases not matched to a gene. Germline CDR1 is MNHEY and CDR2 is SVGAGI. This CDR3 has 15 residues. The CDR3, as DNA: TGTGCCAGCAGATGGGACAGGGGCCCCTACAATGAGCAGTTCTTC. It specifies CASRWDRGPYNEQFF.

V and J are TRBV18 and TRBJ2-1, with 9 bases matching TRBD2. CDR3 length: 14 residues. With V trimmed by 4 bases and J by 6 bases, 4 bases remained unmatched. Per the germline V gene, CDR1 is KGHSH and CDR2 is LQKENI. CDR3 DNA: TGTGCCAGCTCACTATCGGGACTAGCCAATGAGCAGTTCTTC. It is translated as CASSLSGLANEQFF. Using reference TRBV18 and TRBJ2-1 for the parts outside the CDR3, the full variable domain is NAGVMQNPRHLVRRRGQEARLRCSPMKGHSHVYWYRQLPEEGLKFMVYLQKENIIDESGMPKERFSAEFPKEGPSILRIQQVVRGDSAAYFCASSLSGLANEQFFGPGTRLTVL.

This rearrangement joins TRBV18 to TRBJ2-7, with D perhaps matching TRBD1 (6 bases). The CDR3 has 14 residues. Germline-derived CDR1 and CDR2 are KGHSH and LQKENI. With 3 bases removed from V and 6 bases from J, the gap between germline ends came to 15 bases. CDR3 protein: CASSPTEIRGEQYF. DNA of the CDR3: TGTGCCAGCTCACCGACGGAGATCAGGGGCGAGCAGTACTTC.

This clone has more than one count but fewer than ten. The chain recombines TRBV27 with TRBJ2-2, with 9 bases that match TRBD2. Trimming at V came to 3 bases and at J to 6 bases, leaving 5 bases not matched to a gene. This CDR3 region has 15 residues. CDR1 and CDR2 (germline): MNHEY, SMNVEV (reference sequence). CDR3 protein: CASSFLAGGSGELFF. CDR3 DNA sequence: TGTGCCAGCAGTTTTCTCGCGGGAGGGTCCGGGGAGCTGTTTTTT.

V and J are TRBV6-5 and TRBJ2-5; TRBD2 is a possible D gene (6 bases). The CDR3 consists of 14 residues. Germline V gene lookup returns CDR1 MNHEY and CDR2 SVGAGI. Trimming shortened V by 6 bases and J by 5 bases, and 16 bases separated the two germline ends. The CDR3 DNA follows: TGTGCCAGCAGACCGGGACCGGCGGGGGAGACCCAGTACTTC. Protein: CASRPGPAGETQYF.

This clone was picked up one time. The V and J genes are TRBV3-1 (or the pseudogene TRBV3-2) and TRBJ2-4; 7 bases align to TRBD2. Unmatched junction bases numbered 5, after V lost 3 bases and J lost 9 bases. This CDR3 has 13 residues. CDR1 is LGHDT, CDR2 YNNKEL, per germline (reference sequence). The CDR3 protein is CASSQASGFIQYF. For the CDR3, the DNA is TGTGCCAGCAGCCAGGCTAGCGGATTCATTCAGTACTTC.

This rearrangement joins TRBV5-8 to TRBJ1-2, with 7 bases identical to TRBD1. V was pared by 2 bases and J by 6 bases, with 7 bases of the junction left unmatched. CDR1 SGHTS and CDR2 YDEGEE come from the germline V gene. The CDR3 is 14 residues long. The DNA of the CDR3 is TGTGCCAGCAGCTTAAAGGGGGCCGTCCATGGCTACACCTTC. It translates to CASSLKGAVHGYTF.

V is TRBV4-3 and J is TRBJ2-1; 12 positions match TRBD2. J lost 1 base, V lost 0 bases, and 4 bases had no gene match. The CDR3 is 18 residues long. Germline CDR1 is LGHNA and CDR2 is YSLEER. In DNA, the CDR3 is TGCGCCAGCAGCCAAGATCGGCTAGCGGGAGGGTCCTACAATGAGCAGTTCTTC. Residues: CASSQDRLAGGSYNEQFF.

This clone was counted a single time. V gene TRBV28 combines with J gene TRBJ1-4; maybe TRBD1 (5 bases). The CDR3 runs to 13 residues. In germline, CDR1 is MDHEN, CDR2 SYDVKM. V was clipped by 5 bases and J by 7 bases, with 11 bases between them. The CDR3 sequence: CASSPRASEKLFF. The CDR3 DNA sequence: TGTGCCAGCAGTCCCAGGGCTAGTGAAAAACTGTTTTTT.

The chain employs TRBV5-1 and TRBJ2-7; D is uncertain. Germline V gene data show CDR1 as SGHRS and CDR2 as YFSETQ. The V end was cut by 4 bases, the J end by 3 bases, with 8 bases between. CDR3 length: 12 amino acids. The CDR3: CASSPSLYEQYF. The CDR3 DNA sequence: TGCGCCAGCAGCCCCTCACTCTACGAGCAGTACTTC.

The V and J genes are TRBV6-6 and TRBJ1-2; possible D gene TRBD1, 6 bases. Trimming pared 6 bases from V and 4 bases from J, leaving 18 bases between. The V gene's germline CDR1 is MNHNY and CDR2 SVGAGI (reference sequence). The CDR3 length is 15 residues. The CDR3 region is CASRSPEGEGYGYTF. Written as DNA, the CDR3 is TGTGCCAGCAGGAGCCCCGAGGGGGAGGGCTATGGCTACACCTTC.

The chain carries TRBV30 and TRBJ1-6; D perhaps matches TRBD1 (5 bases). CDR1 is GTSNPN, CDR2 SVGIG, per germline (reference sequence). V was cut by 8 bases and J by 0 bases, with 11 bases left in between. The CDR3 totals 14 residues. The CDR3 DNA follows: TGTGCCACCGACAGAAGCTCCTATAATTCACCCCTCCACTTT. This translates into CATDRSSYNSPLHF. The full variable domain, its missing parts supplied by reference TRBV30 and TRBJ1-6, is SQTIHQWPATLVQPVGSPLSLECTVEGTSNPNLYWYRQAAGRGLQLLFYSVGIGQISSEVPQNLSASRPQDRQFILSSKKLLLSDSGFYLCATDRSSYNSPLHFGNGTRLTVT.

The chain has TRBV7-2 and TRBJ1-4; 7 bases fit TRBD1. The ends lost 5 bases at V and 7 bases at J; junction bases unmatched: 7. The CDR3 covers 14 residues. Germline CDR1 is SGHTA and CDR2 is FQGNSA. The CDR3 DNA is TGTGCCAGCAGCCTACAGGGGCTTGGTGAAAAACTGTTTTTT. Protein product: CASSLQGLGEKLFF. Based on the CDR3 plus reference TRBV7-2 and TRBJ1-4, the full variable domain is GAGVSQSPSNKVTEKGKDVELRCDPISGHTALYWYRQSLGQGLEFLIYFQGNSAPDKSGLPSDRFSAERTGGSVSTLTIQRTQQEDSAVYLCASSLQGLGEKLFFGSGTQLSVL.

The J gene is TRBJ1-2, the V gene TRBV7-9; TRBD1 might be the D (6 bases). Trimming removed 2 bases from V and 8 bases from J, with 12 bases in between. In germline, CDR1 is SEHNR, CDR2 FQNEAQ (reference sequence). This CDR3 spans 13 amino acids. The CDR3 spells CASSLISGGGYTF. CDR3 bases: TGTGCCAGCAGCTTAATTTCTGGGGGCGGCTACACCTTC.

The chain's CDR3 is CASSLGTGTYEQYF. As DNA, the CDR3 is TGTGCCAGCAGTTTAGGGACAGGGACCTACGAGCAGTACTTC. The chain employs TRBV6-5 and TRBJ2-7; 9 nucleotides match TRBD1. This CDR3 has 14 residues. V lost 4 bases to trimming and J lost 2 bases; unmatched junction nucleotides: 3. The V gene's germline CDR1 is MNHEY and CDR2 SVGAGI.